These 25 T cell receptor beta chains originate from one sample sequenced in a study of cytomegalovirus exposure and HLA in healthy donors. PCR was performed using 60 Vbeta and 13 Jbeta primers. Method: immunoSEQ multiplex PCR; TCRdb's copy keeps in-frame clones and lacks some. Of 200,000 to 300,000 clones listed, around 80% are singletons. The sequenced sample consisted of PBMCs. Every receptor here comes from a woman between 55 and 75 years old in good health and CMV-seropositive.

This chain uses TRBV6-5 with TRBJ1-4, with unresolved D. The CDR3 covers 13 residues. The V gene lost 8 bases and the J gene lost 0 bases, with 7 bases spanning the gap. CDR1 MNHEY and CDR2 SVGAGI come from the germline V gene. The CDR3, as DNA: TGTGCCAGCCGGGATGCAACTAATGAAAAACTGTTTTTT. It specifies CASRDATNEKLFF.

This chain uses TRBV5-6 with TRBJ2-5; 8 nucleotides agree with TRBD2. Germline-derived CDR1 and CDR2 are SGHDT and YYEEEE. V trimming: 0 bases; J trimming: 4 bases; junction bases outside the gene matches: 8. This CDR3 comprises 16 residues. Here the CDR3 reads CASSLVPTSVGETQYF. In DNA, the CDR3 is TGTGCCAGCAGCTTGGTACCGACTAGCGTGGGAGAGACCCAGTACTTC. Supplemented by reference TRBV5-6 and TRBJ2-5, the full variable domain reads DAGVTQSPTHLIKTRGQQVTLRCSPKSGHDTVSWYQQALGQGPQFIFQYYEEEERQRGNFPDRFSGHQFPNYSSELNVNALLLGDSALYLCASSLVPTSVGETQYFGPGTRLLVL.

This sequence joins TRBV5-4 and TRBJ2-2; D unclear. Germline V gene sequence: CDR1 SGHNT, CDR2 YYREEE (reference sequence). This CDR3 contains 15 residues. Trimming pared 0 bases from V and 0 bases from J, leaving 6 bases between. The CDR3 region is CASSLGPANTGELFF. CDR3 nucleotides: TGTGCCAGCAGCTTGGGGCCCGCGAACACCGGGGAGCTGTTTTTT.

The genes are TRBV6-1 and TRBJ1-6; 9 nucleotides align to TRBD1. Germline V gives CDR1 MNHNS, CDR2 SASEGT. J was trimmed by 9 bases and V by 8 bases; bases with no gene match: 5. This CDR3 has 13 residues. The chain's CDR3 is CASGGQGSSPLHF. CDR3 sequence (DNA): TGTGCCAGCGGAGGACAGGGGAGTTCACCCCTCCACTTT.

This sequence joins TRBV5-6 and TRBJ1-4; possibly TRBD1 for D (6 bases). Trimming shortened V by 3 bases and J by 10 bases, and 10 bases separated the two germline ends. The CDR3 length is 12 residues. The V gene's germline CDR1 is SGHDT and CDR2 YYEEEE. CDR3 nucleotide sequence: TGTGCCAGCAGCTCGGACAGAGGAAAACTGTTTTTT. Protein: CASSSDRGKLFF.

The J gene is TRBJ2-2, the V gene TRBV7-2, with D possibly being TRBD2 (5 bases). Germline V gene lookup returns CDR1 SGHTA and CDR2 FQGNSA. V was cut by 2 bases and J by 5 bases, with 12 bases left in between. The CDR3 consists of 15 residues. CDR3 DNA sequence: TGTGCCAGCAGCTTATCCAGCGGCACTACCGGGGAGCTGTTTTTT. Its translation is CASSLSSGTTGELFF.

The rearrangement uses TRBV5-1 and TRBJ1-4, with unresolved D. The CDR3 has 14 amino acids. The ends were cut back, 4 bases at V and 0 bases at J, with 7 bases in the middle. Germline CDR1 and CDR2: SGHRS and YFSETQ. The CDR3 DNA is TGCGCCAGCAGCCCTTGGCCAACTAATGAAAAACTGTTTTTT. Amino acid sequence: CASSPWPTNEKLFF.

This chain connects TRBV5-5 to TRBJ2-7; a possible D gene is TRBD2 (5 bases). Trimming took off 3 bases at V and 3 bases at J, with 13 bases between the two ends. From germline, CDR1 is SGHKS and CDR2 YYEKEE (reference sequence). CDR3 length: 14 amino acids. The CDR3 sequence: CASSWGVHNYEQYF. The CDR3 nucleotides read TGTGCCAGCAGCTGGGGAGTACACAACTACGAGCAGTACTTC.

V usage is TRBV5-1 and J usage is TRBJ2-3; 8 positions match TRBD1. Germline-derived CDR1 and CDR2 are SGHRS and YFSETQ. CDR3 length: 15 residues. V lost 3 bases to trimming and J lost 1 base; unmatched junction nucleotides: 4. The CDR3 DNA is TGCGCCAGCAGCTCGACAGGGGTTGGCACAGATACGCAGTATTTT. This translates into CASSSTGVGTDTQYF.

The rearrangement joins TRBV28 to TRBJ2-7; no firm D call. CDR1 and CDR2 from the germline V gene are MDHEN and SYDVKM. The V end lost 3 bases, the J end lost 1 base, and 13 bases lay between the germline ends. CDR3 size: 15 residues. The chain's CDR3 is CASSFPQRDSYEQYF. The CDR3 coding sequence is TGTGCCAGCAGTTTTCCCCAGCGAGATTCCTACGAGCAGTACTTC.

This rearrangement joins TRBV2 to TRBJ2-7; maybe TRBD2 (5 bases). Trimming removed 2 bases at V and 4 bases at J, with 15 bases between. In germline, CDR1 is SNHLY, CDR2 FYNNEI. This CDR3 has 15 residues. This CDR3 is CASSETSGSIYEQYF. In DNA form, the CDR3 reads TGTGCCAGCAGTGAAACGAGCGGATCAATTTACGAGCAGTACTTC.

This clone appeared a few times. This rearrangement joins TRBV10-3 to TRBJ2-1; tentative D call: TRBD1 (5 bases). V was shortened by 3 bases and J by 6 bases, with 21 bases between the two germline ends. Germline lookup yields CDR1 ENHRY and CDR2 SYGVKD. The CDR3 loop spans 17 amino acids. The CDR3 region is CAISDLIGVKDTNEQFF. CDR3 coding DNA: TGTGCCATCAGTGATCTTATAGGAGTAAAGGACACCAATGAGCAGTTCTTC.

This clone was seen a handful of times. In DNA, the CDR3 is TGTGCCAGCATAGTGGTACAGGGCTATGGCTACACCTTC. Protein sequence: CASIVVQGYGYTF. The chain is built from TRBV2 and TRBJ1-2; tentative D call: TRBD1 (6 bases). Trimming left V 7 bases short and J 4 bases short, with 13 bases between. Germline V gives CDR1 SNHLY, CDR2 FYNNEI. The CDR3 is 13 residues long.

V is TRBV5-1 and J is TRBJ1-1; D call uncertain. The V end was cut by 0 bases, the J end by 2 bases, with 5 bases between. Germline V lookup: CDR1 SGHRS, CDR2 YFSETQ. The length of the CDR3 is 13 residues. Here the CDR3 DNA reads TGCGCCAGCAGCTTGGCGTTTAACACTGAAGCTTTCTTT. Its translation is CASSLAFNTEAFF.

This clone was counted between two and nine times. The genes are TRBV20-1 and TRBJ2-7; D is ambiguous. This CDR3 comprises 10 residues. Trimming took 1 base from V and 6 from J, leaving 4 bases between them. The germline V gene has CDR1 DFQATT and CDR2 SNEGSKA (reference sequence). CDR3 residues: CSARGREQYF. CDR3 bases: TGCAGTGCTAGAGGTCGCGAGCAGTACTTC.

The V gene is TRBV6-5, the J gene TRBJ2-2, with D uncertain. Germline V lookup: CDR1 MNHEY, CDR2 SVGAGI. Between the trimmed V and J ends, which lost 5 bases and 3 bases, there was a span of 7 bases. The CDR3 consists of 13 residues. CDR3 nucleotide sequence: TGTGCCAGCAGTCGAACAGACACCGGGGAGCTGTTTTTT. It encodes CASSRTDTGELFF.

The rearrangement uses TRBV7-2 and TRBJ1-1; D not resolved. Trimming pared 2 bases from V and 1 base from J, leaving 8 bases between. CDR1 and CDR2 (germline): SGHTA, FQGNSA. CDR3 length: 14 residues. The CDR3 reads CASSLNFWNTEAFF. In DNA, the CDR3 is TGTGCCAGCAGCTTAAACTTTTGGAACACTGAAGCTTTCTTT.

This chain links TRBV5-6 with TRBJ2-7, with 14 bases identical to TRBD2. The CDR3 covers 16 residues. V shed 3 bases and J 4 bases; nucleotides not matched to a gene: 6. Germline lookup yields CDR1 SGHDT and CDR2 YYEEEE. This chain's CDR3 is CASSSRRLAGGYEQYF. The DNA for the CDR3 is TGTGCCAGCAGCTCCCGGCGACTAGCGGGAGGGTACGAGCAGTACTTC.

The chain carries TRBV4-1 and TRBJ2-5; 12 bases align to TRBD2. With V trimmed by 3 bases and J by 1 base, 3 bases remained unmatched. This CDR3 contains 16 residues. In germline, CDR1 is MGHRA, CDR2 YSYEKL. CDR3: CASSHGLAGCQETQYF. The DNA for the CDR3 is TGCGCCAGCAGCCATGGACTAGCGGGGTGCCAAGAGACCCAGTACTTC.

V is TRBV15 and J is TRBJ2-1; D may be TRBD1 (5 bases). The ends were cut back, 5 bases at V and 8 bases at J, with 10 bases in the middle. Per germline, CDR1 LNHNV and CDR2 YYDKDF (reference sequence). This CDR3 comprises 12 residues. The CDR3 sequence: CATSGAWDEQFF. The CDR3 DNA reads TGTGCCACCAGCGGGGCTTGGGATGAGCAGTTCTTC. The whole variable domain, remainder taken from reference TRBV15 and TRBJ2-1, is DAMVIQNPRYQVTQFGKPVTLSCSQTLNHNVMYWYQQKSSQAPKLLFHYYDKDFNNEADTPDNFQSRRPNTSFCFLDIRSPGLGDTAMYLCATSGAWDEQFFGPGTRLTVL.

There are a few counts of this clone. J is TRBJ2-4 and V is TRBV29-1; possibly TRBD2 for D (5 bases). Looked up from germline, CDR1 is SQVTM and CDR2 is ANQGSEA. Trimming stripped 3 bases from V and 8 bases from J, with 8 bases between. This CDR3 spans 11 amino acids. The CDR3 region is CSVDVGDIQYF. For the CDR3, the DNA is TGCAGCGTTGATGTGGGAGACATTCAGTACTTC.

V and J are TRBV6-6 and TRBJ2-1; tentatively, D is TRBD1 (6 bases). V lost 8 bases to trimming and J lost 9 bases, with 11 bases between them. The CDR3 length is 11 residues. Germline CDR1 is MNHNY and CDR2 is SVGAGI (reference sequence). This CDR3 is CASRQAGEQFF. The CDR3 DNA reads TGTGCCAGCCGACAGGCGGGTGAGCAGTTCTTC.

The CDR3 region is CASWGLAGGGANVLTF. The CDR3 DNA follows: TGTGCCAGTTGGGGGCTAGCGGGAGGTGGGGCCAACGTCCTGACTTTC. The V gene is TRBV19, the J gene TRBJ2-6; 11 nucleotides line up with TRBD2. This CDR3 has 16 amino acids. Per germline, CDR1 LNHDA and CDR2 SQIVND (reference sequence). The trim removed 8 bases at V and 3 bases at J, leaving 6 bases unmatched.

The V gene is TRBV5-1, the J gene TRBJ2-2; TRBD2 aligns across 11 bases. Losses at the gene ends were 1 base for V and 0 bases for J; bases not matched to a gene: 8. The germline V gene encodes CDR1 SGHRS and CDR2 YFSETQ. The CDR3 length is 19 residues. CDR3 residues: CASSLHERLAGSNTGELFF. CDR3 coding DNA: TGCGCCAGCAGCTTGCATGAGAGACTAGCGGGGTCGAACACCGGGGAGCTGTTTTTT.

The chain uses TRBV7-9 and TRBJ1-3; D possibly corresponds to TRBD1 (5 bases). Between the trimmed V and J ends, which lost 5 bases and 2 bases, there was a span of 10 bases. CDR1 is SEHNR and CDR2 is FQNEAQ in the germline V gene (reference sequence). The CDR3 contains 14 residues. The CDR3 bases are TGTGCCAGCAGCCCTAAAGGGGCTGGAAACACCATATATTTT. It yields the protein CASSPKGAGNTIYF.